The present T cell receptor beta chain was sequenced within a study of T cells after yellow fever vaccination. V was cut by 4 bases and J by 7 bases, with 17 bases left in between. The germline V gene has CDR1 SGHKS and CDR2 YYEKEE (reference sequence). The CDR3 sequence is 15 residues long. Generation of TCR cDNA used 5'RACE template switching (which added a universal primer site and UMIs). Each CDR3 protein is one row after TCRdb ran MiXCR on the 5' RACE reads. The data show 100,000 to 150,000 distinct CDR3 sequences, 7.2% seen once. This clonotype was counted ten times or more. The material was CD4+ T cells sorted from PBMCs, obtained about 49 days after the first yellow fever vaccination. This TCR derives from a man aged 18 to 29 who received the YFV17D yellow fever vaccine. The chain employs TRBV5-5 and TRBJ1-4; D perhaps matches TRBD1 (6 bases). The CDR3 loop is CASSPPQGSGEKLFF. In nucleotides, the CDR3 is TGTGCCAGCAGCCCACCTCAGGGGTCGGGTGAAAAACTGTTTTTT.